Below, 5 T cell receptor beta chains from the same sample are listed, as sequenced in a study of PD-L1 blockade in urothelial cancer. Specified time point: peripheral blood 6 weeks after treatment start. Here immunoSEQ multiplex PCR was the method, and the copy in TCRdb shows in-frame clones only, minus some. The sample has over 70,000 clones, 70% to 90% seen once. This specimen consisted of PBMCs, obtained around atezolizumab (anti-PD-L1) treatment. Receptor source: a man in his 70s with urothelial cancer.

The genes are TRBV19 and TRBJ2-5, with TRBD2 matching 10 bases. The CDR3 length is 14 residues. Losses at the gene ends were 3 bases for V and 7 bases for J; bases not matched to a gene: 5. Germline CDR1 LNHDA, CDR2 SQIVND (reference sequence). CDR3 in amino acids: CASSISSGSGTQYF. Written as DNA, the CDR3 is TGTGCCAGTAGTATTTCTAGCGGGAGCGGGACCCAGTACTTC.

This clone was observed a single time. The V and J genes are TRBV11-2 and TRBJ2-3, with TRBD2 as a possible D gene (6 bases). V was pared by 5 bases and J by 0 bases, with 9 bases between. There are 14 residues in the CDR3. Germline V gene data show CDR1 as SGHAT and CDR2 as FQNNGV. CDR3 residues: CASSTGTSTDTQYF. DNA of the CDR3: TGTGCCAGCAGCACCGGGACTAGCACAGATACGCAGTATTTT.

The rearrangement links TRBV29-1 to TRBJ1-4; D remains ambiguous. Germline values: CDR1 SQVTM, CDR2 ANQGSEA. The germline V and J ends were trimmed by 6 bases and 11 bases, with 19 bases remaining between them. This CDR3 contains 13 residues. The CDR3 DNA reads as TGCAGCGTCGCCCAAGAGGATGGAGGGAAACTGTTTTTT. Translation gives CSVAQEDGGKLFF.

This chain links TRBV19 with TRBJ1-5, with D perhaps TRBD1 (6 bases). This CDR3 is built from 14 residues. Germline V CDR1 and CDR2: LNHDA, SQIVND (reference sequence). V was shortened by 5 bases and J by 5 bases, with 13 bases between the two germline ends. The CDR3 DNA reads TGTGCCAGTAGTGGCGGGGGCCCGGATCAGCCCCAGCATTTT. Amino acids: CASSGGGPDQPQHF.

This chain uses TRBV7-8 with TRBJ1-6; 7 nucleotides line up with TRBD1. From germline, CDR1 is SGHVS and CDR2 FQNEAQ. This CDR3 has 16 residues. After removal of 4 bases from V and 9 bases from J, the junction contained 12 bases not matched to a gene. This chain's CDR3 is CASSYPLGGGGSPLHF. CDR3 bases: TGTGCCAGCAGCTACCCTTTAGGGGGCGGCGGTTCACCCCTCCACTTT.